A selection of T cell receptor beta chains follows, all from one sample in a study of response to subunit inactivated influenza vaccine. From the RT-PCR reads, TCRdb called clonotypes with MiXCR, one entry per CDR3 protein. Of over 750,000 distinct CDR3 sequences listed, less than 25% were seen once; the top ten hold 9.5% to 13%. This sample comprised PBMCs from blood, obtained about 5 days after vaccination. The receptor source for this set is a man aged 45-60 years who received an inactivated influenza vaccine. The CDR3 runs from the conserved cysteine through the conserved F or W. The order of the fields is V gene, CDR3 protein.

TRBV6-1,CASRVSGRRAETQYF
TRBV20-1,CSAREMGRPSYEQYF
TRBV5-4,CASSLRQGVINEQYF
TRBV9,CASSVGTNEQFF
TRBV6-1,CASSGVGTNSYNEQFF
TRBV28,CASRGLAGAYRPGELFF
TRBV29-1,CSVASGPYDEQYF
TRBV6-1,CASSPQGFLLNNEQFF
TRBV18,CASSSGANNEQFF
TRBV6-2/TRBV6-3,CASASGQAGYEQYF
TRBV5-1,CASSWGLEEETQYF
TRBV7-9,CASSLAGAGPTMVQYF
TRBV28,CASSFLVRGDEQFF
TRBV5-5,CASSSSGRPPDEQFF
TRBV24-1,CATSDYGTSYTF
TRBV27,CASSWDINYGYTF